Here is one T cell receptor beta chain with its context. The data were taken from a study of technical replicates of blood from a handful of donors. Sequenced by immunoSEQ multiplex PCR; TCRdb stores in-frame clones only, minus some. The sample carries 60,000 to 70,000 clones, roughly 98% recorded once. The CDR3 contains 16 residues. Trimming removed 5 bases from V and 0 bases from J, with 16 bases in between. CDR1 and CDR2 from the germline V gene are SGHVS and FQNEAQ. The chain carries TRBV7-8 and TRBJ1-1; D is perhaps TRBD1 (5 bases). Sequenced material: T cells isolated from PBMCs. The TCR was taken from a human donor in good health. This CDR3 reads CASSKTRVLMNTEAFF. Here the CDR3 DNA reads TGTGCCAGCAGCAAGACCAGGGTTCTCATGAACACTGAAGCTTTCTTT.